These T cell receptor beta chains were read from a single sample in a study of T cell repertoires in cytomegalovirus infection. For these receptors, no antigen is known. MiXCR, applied by TCRdb to the reads, yields one record per CDR3 protein. The data hold 700,000 to 850,000 distinct CDR3 sequences, with 32% observed a single time. The specimen comprised cultured CD8+ T cells from PBMCs, sampled from culture after CMV antigen stimulation. The receptors were sampled from a human donor in good health (CMV status not recorded). Some clones in this sample may be carry-over from other donors' samples. Both conserved end residues are part of each CDR3. Fields, in order: J gene, clone size, V gene, D gene, CDR3 DNA, CDR3 protein. The D gene is left open where the match is weak. A clone size is listed for some rows: how often the clone was seen (once, few, many), or a class if it is expanded.

j_call: TRBJ2-3; clone_size: -; v_call: TRBV19; d_call: -; cdr3_nt: TGTGCCAGTACCCCCGGCGGTCCCGGGGATACGCAGTATTTT; cdr3_aa: CASTPGGPGDTQYF
j_call: TRBJ2-3; clone_size: -; v_call: TRBV7-9; d_call: TRBD1; cdr3_nt: TGTGCCAGCAGATTACCGGGACAGGGACCAAAGGGTCCCACAGATACGCAGTATTTT; cdr3_aa: CASRLPGQGPKGPTDTQYF
j_call: TRBJ1-5; clone_size: many; v_call: TRBV6-1; d_call: -; cdr3_nt: TGTGCCAGCAGTGAGAAAAGGGGTAGCAATCAGCCCCAGCATTTT; cdr3_aa: CASSEKRGSNQPQHF
j_call: TRBJ2-7; clone_size: -; v_call: TRBV27; d_call: TRBD1; cdr3_nt: TGTGCCAGCAGTTTTCAGGGGGCTAGTTCCTACGAGCAGTACTTC; cdr3_aa: CASSFQGASSYEQYF
j_call: TRBJ2-1; clone_size: few; v_call: TRBV7-9; d_call: TRBD1; cdr3_nt: TGTGCCAGCAGCTTACCGTCGGACAGGGTATTGCATGAGCAGTTCTTC; cdr3_aa: CASSLPSDRVLHEQFF
j_call: TRBJ2-2; clone_size: -; v_call: TRBV24-1; d_call: -; cdr3_nt: TGTGCCACCAGTGATTTGCCGAGTTGGAACACCGGGGAGCTGTTTTTT; cdr3_aa: CATSDLPSWNTGELFF
j_call: TRBJ2-1; clone_size: few; v_call: TRBV5-4; d_call: TRBD2; cdr3_nt: TGTGCCAGCAGCCTGCCCGGGACTAGCGGGAGCTCCTACAATGAGCAGTTCTTC; cdr3_aa: CASSLPGTSGSSYNEQFF
j_call: TRBJ2-7; clone_size: -; v_call: TRBV5-1; d_call: TRBD1; cdr3_nt: TGCGCCAGCAGCTTGGAGGGACAGGGGGCTAATGAGCAGTACTTC; cdr3_aa: CASSLEGQGANEQYF
j_call: TRBJ1-6; clone_size: many; v_call: TRBV7-9; d_call: -; cdr3_nt: TGTGCCAGCAGCCCTAATTCACCCCTCCACTTT; cdr3_aa: CASSPNSPLHF
j_call: TRBJ1-6; clone_size: many; v_call: TRBV7-2; d_call: TRBD1; cdr3_nt: TGTGCCAGCAGCCTGGGGACAGATACACCCCTCCACTTT; cdr3_aa: CASSLGTDTPLHF
j_call: TRBJ2-2; clone_size: once; v_call: TRBV27; d_call: -; cdr3_nt: TGTGCCAGCAGTTTGGTCGGGGGGCTCGTTGAGCTGTTTTTT; cdr3_aa: CASSLVGGLVELFF
j_call: TRBJ1-2; clone_size: few; v_call: TRBV7-9; d_call: -; cdr3_nt: TGTGCCAGCAGCTTAGCAGGGGGAGGGACGGCGAGGTATGGCTACACCTTC; cdr3_aa: CASSLAGGGTARYGYTF
j_call: TRBJ2-5; clone_size: -; v_call: TRBV3-1; d_call: -; cdr3_nt: TGTGCCAGCAGCCAAGATTCGGGGGTTGGGGAGACCCAGTACTTC; cdr3_aa: CASSQDSGVGETQYF
j_call: TRBJ2-5; clone_size: few; v_call: TRBV12-3/TRBV12-4; d_call: TRBD2; cdr3_nt: TGTGCCAGCACCTATCAGCGGGGGGGCAAAGAGACCCAGTACTTC; cdr3_aa: CASTYQRGGKETQYF
j_call: TRBJ2-7; clone_size: -; v_call: TRBV10-3; d_call: -; cdr3_nt: TGTGCCATCACCACAGGGAGCGGGCAGTACTTC; cdr3_aa: CAITTGSGQYF
j_call: TRBJ1-1; clone_size: -; v_call: TRBV6-5; d_call: -; cdr3_nt: TGTGCCAGCACCTCCCCGGGGAACACTGAAGCTTTCTTT; cdr3_aa: CASTSPGNTEAFF
j_call: TRBJ2-1; clone_size: few; v_call: TRBV6-1; d_call: -; cdr3_nt: TGTGCCAGCAGCGGACCTGGCCTCTACAATGAGCAGTTCTTC; cdr3_aa: CASSGPGLYNEQFF
j_call: TRBJ1-1; clone_size: -; v_call: TRBV6-2/TRBV6-3; d_call: TRBD1; cdr3_nt: TGTGCCAGCAGTTTTTGGACAGGGGGCGGGTACACTGAAGCTTTCTTT; cdr3_aa: CASSFWTGGGYTEAFF
j_call: TRBJ1-5; clone_size: few; v_call: TRBV7-6; d_call: TRBD1; cdr3_nt: TGTGCCAGCAGCTTAGGGCCCTCGGACAGGGGGCTCAATCAGCCCCAGCATTTT; cdr3_aa: CASSLGPSDRGLNQPQHF
j_call: TRBJ2-7; clone_size: -; v_call: TRBV7-1; d_call: TRBD2; cdr3_nt: TGTGCCAGCAGCGGGACTAGCTCGGGCGAGCAGTACTTC; cdr3_aa: CASSGTSSGEQYF
j_call: TRBJ2-3; clone_size: few; v_call: TRBV14; d_call: TRBD2; cdr3_nt: TGTGCCAGCAGCCAAGATCCGACCAAGGCTAGCGGGGGGTTCCAGATCACAGATACGCAGTATTTT; cdr3_aa: CASSQDPTKASGGFQITDTQYF
j_call: TRBJ1-5; clone_size: -; v_call: TRBV6-2/TRBV6-3; d_call: -; cdr3_nt: TGTGCCAGCAGTTACTCGAGGGTCCGGGCCGATCAGCCCCAGCATTTT; cdr3_aa: CASSYSRVRADQPQHF
j_call: TRBJ2-1; clone_size: many; v_call: TRBV7-2; d_call: -; cdr3_nt: TGTGCCAGCAGCTTAGCTGAGTTCCTCTCCTACAATGAGCAGTTCTTC; cdr3_aa: CASSLAEFLSYNEQFF
j_call: TRBJ2-2; clone_size: once; v_call: TRBV12-3/TRBV12-4; d_call: TRBD2; cdr3_nt: TGTGCCAGCAGTTTCCTTCTCGCGGGGGGCGACACCGGGGAGCTGTTTTTT; cdr3_aa: CASSFLLAGGDTGELFF
j_call: TRBJ2-3; clone_size: -; v_call: TRBV7-2; d_call: TRBD2; cdr3_nt: TGTGCCAGCAGCTTAATCCTAGCGGGCGGAGATACGCAGTATTTT; cdr3_aa: CASSLILAGGDTQYF
j_call: TRBJ1-1; clone_size: -; v_call: TRBV6-5; d_call: -; cdr3_nt: TGTGCCAGCAGTTCCAGGACCGGTCCGCAAGAAGCTTTCTTT; cdr3_aa: CASSSRTGPQEAFF
j_call: TRBJ2-7; clone_size: -; v_call: TRBV4-1; d_call: -; cdr3_nt: TGCGCCAGCAGCCCCCGGGCCCCCACAATTGGCTTCTACGAGCAGTACTTC; cdr3_aa: CASSPRAPTIGFYEQYF
j_call: TRBJ2-4; clone_size: few; v_call: TRBV6-2/TRBV6-3; d_call: TRBD1; cdr3_nt: TGTGCCAGCAGTTTTCTGCGGACAGGGTTAGCCAAAAACATTCAGTACTTC; cdr3_aa: CASSFLRTGLAKNIQYF
j_call: TRBJ1-6; clone_size: -; v_call: TRBV9; d_call: -; cdr3_nt: TGTGCCAGCAGCCCTAGCGGGACGGCGAATTCACCCCTCCACTTT; cdr3_aa: CASSPSGTANSPLHF
j_call: TRBJ2-2; clone_size: few; v_call: TRBV28; d_call: TRBD2; cdr3_nt: TGTGCCAGCAGTCCGAGGGGTAGCGGGTTCACCGGGGAGCTGTTTTTT; cdr3_aa: CASSPRGSGFTGELFF
j_call: TRBJ2-3; clone_size: -; v_call: TRBV28; d_call: -; cdr3_nt: TGTGCCAACAGGCCCACAGTAGGAGATACGCAGTATTTT; cdr3_aa: CANRPTVGDTQYF
j_call: TRBJ1-2; clone_size: -; v_call: TRBV29-1; d_call: -; cdr3_nt: TGCAGCGTTGTATTACCCGATCGTGGCTACACCTTC; cdr3_aa: CSVVLPDRGYTF
j_call: TRBJ2-1; clone_size: -; v_call: TRBV6-6; d_call: -; cdr3_nt: TGTGCCAGCAGTAAACAGGGCCTGGGGAGCTCCTACAATGAGCAGTTCTTC; cdr3_aa: CASSKQGLGSSYNEQFF
j_call: TRBJ1-2; clone_size: few; v_call: TRBV27; d_call: TRBD1; cdr3_nt: TGTGCCAGCAGTTTAACAGCGACAGGGAAAGTCAATGGCTACACCTTC; cdr3_aa: CASSLTATGKVNGYTF
j_call: TRBJ2-1; clone_size: -; v_call: TRBV7-9; d_call: TRBD1; cdr3_nt: TGTGCCAGCAGCCTCAGGACAGGGCAAAACAATGAGCAGTTCTTC; cdr3_aa: CASSLRTGQNNEQFF
j_call: TRBJ1-1; clone_size: few; v_call: TRBV7-6; d_call: -; cdr3_nt: TGTGCCAGCAGCCGAACCTTTATAACGACCGGGGGAGGTAGGTTGGACACTGAAGCTTTCTTT; cdr3_aa: CASSRTFITTGGGRLDTEAFF
j_call: TRBJ2-5; clone_size: -; v_call: TRBV6-5; d_call: -; cdr3_nt: TGTGCCAGCAGTCCCGGTACCGAGTGGTGGGTCGGGGAGACCCAGTACTTC; cdr3_aa: CASSPGTEWWVGETQYF
j_call: TRBJ2-5; clone_size: -; v_call: TRBV7-9; d_call: TRBD1; cdr3_nt: TGTGCCAGCAGCTTAGTCGGACAGGCCCTCGTAGAGACCCAGTACTTC; cdr3_aa: CASSLVGQALVETQYF
j_call: TRBJ1-2; clone_size: -; v_call: TRBV28; d_call: -; cdr3_nt: TGTGCCAGCAGTTCGACAGTGGGGGGCAACTACACCTTC; cdr3_aa: CASSSTVGGNYTF
j_call: TRBJ2-1; clone_size: few; v_call: TRBV7-8; d_call: -; cdr3_nt: TGTGCCAGCAGCTGGCAGGGAGGTTACAATGAGCAGTTCTTC; cdr3_aa: CASSWQGGYNEQFF
j_call: TRBJ2-5; clone_size: -; v_call: TRBV4-1; d_call: -; cdr3_nt: TGCGCCAGCAGCCAAGATGGGAAGAGCGGCCGAGAGACCCAGTACTTC; cdr3_aa: CASSQDGKSGRETQYF
j_call: TRBJ1-1; clone_size: -; v_call: TRBV6-2/TRBV6-3; d_call: -; cdr3_nt: TGTGCCAGCAGTTACCTCGGAGGGAACAGAGAAGCTTTCTTT; cdr3_aa: CASSYLGGNREAFF
j_call: TRBJ2-5; clone_size: few; v_call: TRBV6-5; d_call: TRBD1; cdr3_nt: TGTGCCAGCAGTTCATCCGGGACAGTCTTTCAAGAGACCCAGTACTTC; cdr3_aa: CASSSSGTVFQETQYF
j_call: TRBJ2-2; clone_size: -; v_call: TRBV6-2/TRBV6-3; d_call: -; cdr3_nt: TGTGCCAGCAGTTACTGGGCGGTTAACACCGGGGAGCTGTTTTTT; cdr3_aa: CASSYWAVNTGELFF
j_call: TRBJ2-1; clone_size: few; v_call: TRBV4-1; d_call: TRBD2; cdr3_nt: TGCGCCAGCAGCCAAGATTGGGGAGGGTACAATGAGCAGTTCTTC; cdr3_aa: CASSQDWGGYNEQFF
j_call: TRBJ1-5; clone_size: few; v_call: TRBV6-2/TRBV6-3; d_call: -; cdr3_nt: TGTGCCAGCAGTTACGTGGGTAATCAGCCCCAGCATTTT; cdr3_aa: CASSYVGNQPQHF
j_call: TRBJ1-1; clone_size: -; v_call: TRBV6-2/TRBV6-3; d_call: -; cdr3_nt: TGTGCCAGCAGTTACGGGGCGGGGAGAGCTTTCTTT; cdr3_aa: CASSYGAGRAFF
j_call: TRBJ2-7; clone_size: -; v_call: TRBV7-9; d_call: -; cdr3_nt: TGTGCCAGCAGCTTAGATATGGGGTTATTAAACGAGCAGTACTTC; cdr3_aa: CASSLDMGLLNEQYF
j_call: TRBJ1-1; clone_size: few; v_call: TRBV6-5; d_call: -; cdr3_nt: TGTGCCAGCAGTTATGAATCGTACACTGAAGCTTTCTTT; cdr3_aa: CASSYESYTEAFF
j_call: TRBJ2-5; clone_size: many; v_call: TRBV12-3/TRBV12-4; d_call: TRBD2; cdr3_nt: TGTGCCAGCAGTTTAGAGCGAAGGCGAAGCGGGGGCTGGGAGACCCAGTACTTC; cdr3_aa: CASSLERRRSGGWETQYF
j_call: TRBJ1-5; clone_size: many; v_call: TRBV7-2; d_call: -; cdr3_nt: TGTGCCAGCAGCTTAGGGGGGGTTTACAGCAATCAGCCCCAGCATTTT; cdr3_aa: CASSLGGVYSNQPQHF
j_call: TRBJ1-6; clone_size: -; v_call: TRBV7-3; d_call: -; cdr3_nt: TGTACCAGCAGCTTAACGTTAAGTCAGAATTCACCCCTCCACTTT; cdr3_aa: CTSSLTLSQNSPLHF
j_call: TRBJ2-1; clone_size: -; v_call: TRBV28; d_call: TRBD2; cdr3_nt: TGTGCCAGCAGTTTAGCGGCTAGCGGGGGGGCCGGGAATGAGCAGTTCTTC; cdr3_aa: CASSLAASGGAGNEQFF